This T cell receptor (beta chain) was retrieved from a study of OX40 agonist ivuxolimab in advanced cancers. About the research overall: The diagnoses of dose-escalation patients were hepatocellular carcinoma, melanoma, renal cell or head and neck cancer. Patients were roughly 87% male with ages about 20 to 79, mean 60.

CDR1 and CDR2 (germline): SEHNR, FQNEAQ (reference sequence). V shed 5 bases and J shed 5 bases, with 12 bases lying between them. The CDR3 consists of 14 residues. Regarding the study as a whole: Researchers report that CD8+ T cells had, on average, more expanded clones than CD4+. Antigen specificity was not determined for the expanded peripheral T cells.

Libraries were prepared by immunoSEQ multiplex PCR; TCRdb keeps only in-frame clonotypes and omits some of them. The sample has tens of thousands of clones, just over 90% seen once; the top ten hold around 20%. In regard to this clone: Its antigen is still unknown.

The sequencing used CD4+ or CD8+ T cells sorted from blood, collected in a trial of the OX40 agonist ivuxolimab. The V call is TRBV7-9, the J call TRBJ1-4; tentative D call: TRBD1 (5 bases). The sequence came from an adult with an advanced solid tumor such as melanoma, head and neck, liver or kidney cancer. DNA of the CDR3: TGTGCCAGCAGCCCCCCCGGGGCCAATGAAAAACTGTTTTTT. This gives the protein CASSPPGANEKLFF.